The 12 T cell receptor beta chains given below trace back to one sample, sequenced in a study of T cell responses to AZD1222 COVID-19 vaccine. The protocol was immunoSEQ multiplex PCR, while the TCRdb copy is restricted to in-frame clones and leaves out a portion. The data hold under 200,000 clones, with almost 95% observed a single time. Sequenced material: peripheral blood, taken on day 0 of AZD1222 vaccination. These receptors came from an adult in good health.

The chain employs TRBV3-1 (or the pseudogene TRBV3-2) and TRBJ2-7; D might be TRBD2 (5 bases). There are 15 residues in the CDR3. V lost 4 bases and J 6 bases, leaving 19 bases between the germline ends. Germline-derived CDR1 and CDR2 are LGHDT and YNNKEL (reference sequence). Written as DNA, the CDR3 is TGTGCCAGCAGCCCCTCCCGAGGAGGCCGAACCGAGCAGTACTTC. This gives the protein CASSPSRGGRTEQYF.

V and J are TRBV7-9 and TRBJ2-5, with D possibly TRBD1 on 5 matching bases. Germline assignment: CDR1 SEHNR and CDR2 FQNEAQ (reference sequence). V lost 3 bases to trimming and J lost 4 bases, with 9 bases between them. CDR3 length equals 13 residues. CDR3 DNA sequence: TGTGCCAGCAGCTTTTCAGGGCTAGAGACCCAGTACTTC. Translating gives CASSFSGLETQYF.

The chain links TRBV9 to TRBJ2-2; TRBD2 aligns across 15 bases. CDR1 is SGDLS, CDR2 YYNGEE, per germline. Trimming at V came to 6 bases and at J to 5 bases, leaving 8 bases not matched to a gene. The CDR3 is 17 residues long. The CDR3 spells CASTAGLAGGRTGELFF. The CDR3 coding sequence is TGTGCCAGCACCGCAGGACTAGCGGGAGGGCGGACCGGGGAGCTGTTTTTT. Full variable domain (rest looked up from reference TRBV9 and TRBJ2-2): DSGVTQTPKHLITATGQRVTLRCSPRSGDLSVYWYQQSLDQGLQFLIQYYNGEERAKGNILERFSAQQFPDLHSELNLSSLELGDSALYFCASTAGLAGGRTGELFFGEGSRLTVL.

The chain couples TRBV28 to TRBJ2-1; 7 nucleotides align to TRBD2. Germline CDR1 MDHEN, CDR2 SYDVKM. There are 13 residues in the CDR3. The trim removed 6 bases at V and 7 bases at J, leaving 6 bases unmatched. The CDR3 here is CASRSGVWNEQFF. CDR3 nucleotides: TGTGCCAGCAGAAGCGGGGTTTGGAATGAGCAGTTCTTC.

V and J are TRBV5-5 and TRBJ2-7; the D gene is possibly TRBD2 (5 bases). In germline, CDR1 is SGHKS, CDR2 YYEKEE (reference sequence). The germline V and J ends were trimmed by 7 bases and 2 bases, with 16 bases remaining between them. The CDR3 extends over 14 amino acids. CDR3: CASGSEARTYEQYF. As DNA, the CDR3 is TGTGCCAGCGGTTCGGAGGCGCGGACCTACGAGCAGTACTTC.

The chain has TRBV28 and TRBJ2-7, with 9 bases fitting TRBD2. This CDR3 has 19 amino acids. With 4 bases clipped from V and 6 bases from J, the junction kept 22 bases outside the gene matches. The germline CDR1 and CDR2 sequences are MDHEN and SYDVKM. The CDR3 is CASSSRGGLGPGLKGEQYF. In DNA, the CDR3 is TGTGCCAGCAGTTCGCGGGGGGGGCTAGGCCCAGGACTAAAGGGCGAGCAGTACTTC. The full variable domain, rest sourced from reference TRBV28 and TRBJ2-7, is DVKVTQSSRYLVKRTGEKVFLECVQDMDHENMFWYRQDPGLGLRLIYFSYDVKMKEKGDIPEGYSVSREKKERFSLILESASTNQTSMYLCASSSRGGLGPGLKGEQYFGPGTRLTVT.

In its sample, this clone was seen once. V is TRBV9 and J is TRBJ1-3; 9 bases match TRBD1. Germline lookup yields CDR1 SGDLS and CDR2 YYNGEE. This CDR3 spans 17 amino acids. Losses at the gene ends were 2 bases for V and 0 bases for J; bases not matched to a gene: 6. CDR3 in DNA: TGTGCCAGCAGCGTCGGGACAGGGCCTCTCTCTGGAAACACCATATATTTT. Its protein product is CASSVGTGPLSGNTIYF.

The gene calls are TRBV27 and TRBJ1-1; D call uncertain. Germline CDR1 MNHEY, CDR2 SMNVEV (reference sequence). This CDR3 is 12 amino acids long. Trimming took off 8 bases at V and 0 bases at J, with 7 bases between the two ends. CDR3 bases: TGTGCCAGCCTCAGCATGAACACTGAAGCTTTCTTT. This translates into CASLSMNTEAFF.

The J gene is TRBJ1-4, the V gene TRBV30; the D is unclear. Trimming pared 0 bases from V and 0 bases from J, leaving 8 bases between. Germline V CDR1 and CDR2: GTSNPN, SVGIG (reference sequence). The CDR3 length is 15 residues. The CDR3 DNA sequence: TGTGCCTGGAGTGTGATAGGTCCAACTAATGAAAAACTGTTTTTT. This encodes CAWSVIGPTNEKLFF.

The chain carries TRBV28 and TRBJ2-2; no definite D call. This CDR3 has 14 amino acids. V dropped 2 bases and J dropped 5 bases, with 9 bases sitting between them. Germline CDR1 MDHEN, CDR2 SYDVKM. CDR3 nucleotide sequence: TGTGCCAGCAGTTTAATCCCTGTGACCGGGGAGCTGTTTTTT. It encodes CASSLIPVTGELFF.

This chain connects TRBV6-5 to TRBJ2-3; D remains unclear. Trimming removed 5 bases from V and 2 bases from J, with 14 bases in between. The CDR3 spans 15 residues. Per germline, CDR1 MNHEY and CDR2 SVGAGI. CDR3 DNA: TGTGCCAGCAGTCACCAGACCAGCAACACAGATACGCAGTATTTT. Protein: CASSHQTSNTDTQYF.

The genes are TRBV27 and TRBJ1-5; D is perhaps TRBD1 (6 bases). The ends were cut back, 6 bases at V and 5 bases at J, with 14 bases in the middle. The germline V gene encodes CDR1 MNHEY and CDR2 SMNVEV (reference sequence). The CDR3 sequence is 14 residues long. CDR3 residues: CASSLGGFHQPQHF. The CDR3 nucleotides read TGTGCCAGCAGCCTAGGGGGGTTTCATCAGCCCCAGCATTTT.